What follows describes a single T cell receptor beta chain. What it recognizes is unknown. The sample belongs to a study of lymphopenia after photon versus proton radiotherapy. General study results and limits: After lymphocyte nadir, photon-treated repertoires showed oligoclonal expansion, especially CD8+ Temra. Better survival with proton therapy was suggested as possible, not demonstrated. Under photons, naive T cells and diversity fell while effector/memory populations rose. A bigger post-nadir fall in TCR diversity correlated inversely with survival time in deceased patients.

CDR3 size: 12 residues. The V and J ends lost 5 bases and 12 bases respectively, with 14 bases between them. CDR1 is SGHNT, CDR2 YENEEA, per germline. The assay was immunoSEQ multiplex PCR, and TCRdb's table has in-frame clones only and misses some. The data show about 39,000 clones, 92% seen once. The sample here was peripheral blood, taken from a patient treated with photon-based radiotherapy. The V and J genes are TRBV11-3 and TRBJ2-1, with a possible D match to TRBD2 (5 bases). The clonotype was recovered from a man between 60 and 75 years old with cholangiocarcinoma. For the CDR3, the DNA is TGTGCCAGCAGCCGCACGGGAACATCGCAGTTCTTC. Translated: CASSRTGTSQFF. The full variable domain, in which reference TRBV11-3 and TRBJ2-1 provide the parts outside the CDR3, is EAGVVQSPRYKIIEKKQPVAFWCNPISGHNTLYWYLQNLGQGPELLIRYENEEAVDDSQLPKDRFSAERLKGVDSTLKIQPAELGDSAVYLCASSRTGTSQFFGPGTRLTVL.